This T cell receptor beta chain comes out of a study of cytotoxic CD8 clonotypes in ibrutinib-treated CLL. For the study at large: Overall, approximately 25 responses were partial and 2 complete; following median roughly 62 months, about 15 patients stayed remitted and about 12 progressed. There were, on average, about 250,000 productive templates and tens of thousands of productive rearrangements per sample. Study-level findings and limits: With treatment, public clonotypes, which were uncommon, either contracted or remained stable.

Investigators sought sequencing depths of between 1 in 200,000 and 1 in 1 million T cells. Assay used: immunoSEQ multiplex PCR; TCRdb lists only in-frame clones, some missing. The sample consists of around 330,000 clones, around 66% of them appearing once. CDR1 and CDR2 from the germline V gene are MNHEY and SMNVEV (reference sequence). The CDR3 spans 13 residues. Trimming shortened V by 0 bases and J by 2 bases, and 4 bases separated the two germline ends. This clone was seen once. Its antigen is undetermined. The sample has other DNA sequences that encode this CDR3 too. The J gene is TRBJ1-1, the V gene TRBV27; D is unresolved. Material: PBMCs, obtained after 36 months of ibrutinib treatment. The sequence was collected from a human donor with chronic lymphocytic leukemia. CDR3 bases: TGTGCCAGCAGTTTATCCGTTAACACTGAAGCTTTCTTT. It specifies CASSLSVNTEAFF.